This T cell receptor (beta chain) appears in the sequencing data of a study of blood T cell repertoires in COVID-19. The wider study: Donors in the United States, Italy and Spain gave samples during acute or convalescent COVID-19. Nucleic acid was either cDNA or gDNA, and it came from T cells, B-cell-depleted T cells, or PBMCs.

The authors' processing: Reference gene primer amplification gave estimated nucleated cell counts. Assay used: immunoSEQ multiplex PCR; TCRdb lists only in-frame clones, some missing. Clone size and V and J calls were adopted from that table, with D and trimming inferred from the DNA. The sample yields under 150,000 clones, roughly four fifths seen once. Germline V lookup: CDR1 LNHDA, CDR2 SQIVND (reference sequence). V lost 1 base, J lost 2 bases, and 9 bases lay in between. The CDR3 is 14 residues long. The sequencing sample was made of peripheral blood. The source of this sequence is a human donor in a cohort sampled during active COVID-19. The chain has TRBV19 and TRBJ2-7; weak D call: TRBD1 (6 bases). CDR3 in amino acids: CASSIGDTAYEQYF. The CDR3 nucleotides are TGTGCCAGTAGTATAGGGGACACGGCCTACGAGCAGTACTTC.